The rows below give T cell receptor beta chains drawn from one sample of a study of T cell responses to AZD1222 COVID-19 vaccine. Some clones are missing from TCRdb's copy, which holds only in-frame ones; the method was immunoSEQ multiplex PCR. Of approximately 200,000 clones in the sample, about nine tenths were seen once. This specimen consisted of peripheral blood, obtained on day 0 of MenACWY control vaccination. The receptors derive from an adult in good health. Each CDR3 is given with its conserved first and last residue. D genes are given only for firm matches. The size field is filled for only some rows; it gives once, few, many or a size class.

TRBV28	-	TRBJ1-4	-	CASSFLRQNEKLFF	TGTGCCAGCAGTTTCTTGAGACAGAATGAAAAACTGTTTTTT
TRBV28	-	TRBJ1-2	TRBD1	CASSQTGAGYTF	TGTGCCAGCAGCCAAACAGGGGCGGGCTACACCTTC
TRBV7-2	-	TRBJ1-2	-	CASSLARYLSGYTF	TGTGCCAGCAGCTTGGCGAGATATCTCTCTGGCTACACCTTC
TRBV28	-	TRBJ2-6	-	CASSLYTTGASGANVLTF	TGTGCCAGCAGTCTTTACACGACAGGAGCCTCTGGGGCCAACGTCCTGACTTTC
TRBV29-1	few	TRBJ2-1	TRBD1	CSVGDRGLHEQFF	TGCAGCGTTGGCGACAGGGGTCTTCATGAGCAGTTCTTC
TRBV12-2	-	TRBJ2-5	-	CASRLGWFTRLGETQYF	TGTGCAAGTCGCTTAGGGTGGTTCACCCGCTTAGGGGAGACCCAGTACTTC
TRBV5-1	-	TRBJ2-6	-	CASSSVGATGANVLTF	TGCGCCAGCAGCTCCGTGGGGGCTACTGGGGCCAACGTCCTGACTTTC
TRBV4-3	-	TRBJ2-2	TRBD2	CASSMTGTSGSNTGELFF	TGCGCCAGCAGCATGACCGGGACTAGCGGTTCGAACACCGGGGAGCTGTTTTTT
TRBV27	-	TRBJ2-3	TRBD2	CASNPSGDTDTQYF	TGTGCCAGCAACCCTAGCGGAGACACAGATACGCAGTATTTT
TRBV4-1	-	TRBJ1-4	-	CASSLLRDEKLFF	TGCGCCAGCAGCCTCTTGCGGGATGAAAAACTGTTTTTT
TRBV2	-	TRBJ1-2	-	CATCGGGSYTF	TGTGCCACTTGCGGGGGAGGTAGCTACACCTTC
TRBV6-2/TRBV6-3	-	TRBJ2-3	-	CASSPSTDTQYF	TGTGCCAGCAGCCCCAGCACAGATACGCAGTATTTT
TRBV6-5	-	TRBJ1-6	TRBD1	CASSYSGTVYNSPLHF	TGTGCCAGCAGTTACTCGGGGACAGTCTATAATTCACCCCTCCACTTT
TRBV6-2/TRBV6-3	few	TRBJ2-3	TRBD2	CASSYYPTSGALDTQYF	TGTGCCAGCAGTTATTACCCAACTAGCGGGGCCTTAGATACGCAGTATTTT
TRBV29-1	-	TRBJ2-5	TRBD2	CSVEREGTETQYF	TGCAGCGTTGAAAGGGAGGGGACGGAGACCCAGTACTTC
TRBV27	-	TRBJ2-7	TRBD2	CASSFAAGGVRYEQYF	TGTGCCAGCAGTTTTGCGGCGGGAGGAGTCCGCTACGAGCAGTACTTC
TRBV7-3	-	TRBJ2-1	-	CASSFQMPYNEQFF	TGTGCCAGCAGCTTTCAGATGCCCTACAATGAGCAGTTCTTC
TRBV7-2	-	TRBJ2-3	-	CASSLAFGGGTDTQYF	TGTGCCAGCAGCTTAGCGTTCGGCGGGGGCACAGATACGCAGTATTTT
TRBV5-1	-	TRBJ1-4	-	CASSLAGSDFEKLFF	TGCGCCAGCAGCTTGGCCGGGTCCGATTTCGAAAAACTGTTTTTT
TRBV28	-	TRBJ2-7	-	CASSFGPGARGHEQYF	TGTGCCAGCAGTTTTGGGCCTGGGGCTAGGGGCCACGAGCAGTACTTC
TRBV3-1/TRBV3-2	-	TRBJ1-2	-	CASSQVRQPGSGYTF	TGTGCCAGCAGCCAAGTCCGACAACCGGGGAGTGGCTACACCTTC
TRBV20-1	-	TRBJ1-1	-	CSARTDLEAFF	TGCAGTGCAAGGACGGACCTAGAAGCTTTCTTT
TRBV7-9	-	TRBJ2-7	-	CASSLPVRSYEQYF	TGTGCCAGCAGCTTACCCGTCAGGTCCTACGAGCAGTACTTC
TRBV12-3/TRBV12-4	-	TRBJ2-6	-	CASSPSGANVLTF	TGTGCCAGCAGCCCTTCTGGGGCCAACGTCCTGACTTTC
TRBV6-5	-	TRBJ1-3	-	CASTLSGNTIYF	TGTGCCAGCACCCTCTCCGGAAACACCATATATTTT
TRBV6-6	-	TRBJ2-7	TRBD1	CASRGGTESSYEQYF	TGTGCCAGCAGGGGTGGGACAGAGAGCTCCTACGAGCAGTACTTC
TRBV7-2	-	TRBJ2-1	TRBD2	CASSTSGSHEQFF	TGTGCCAGCAGTACTAGCGGGAGCCATGAGCAGTTCTTC
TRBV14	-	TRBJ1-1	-	CASSQVGRGEAFF	TGTGCCAGCAGCCAAGTGGGGCGGGGTGAAGCTTTCTTT
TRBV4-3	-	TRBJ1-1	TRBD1	CASSQDRGDRNTEAFF	TGCGCCAGCAGCCAAGATCGGGGGGACAGGAACACTGAAGCTTTCTTT
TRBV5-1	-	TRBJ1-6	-	CASSLGRGAYSPLHF	TGCGCCAGCAGCTTGGGGCGGGGCGCTTATTCACCCCTCCACTTT
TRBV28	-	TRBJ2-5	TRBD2	CASCTSGGLQETQYF	TGTGCCAGCTGTACTAGCGGAGGTTTGCAAGAGACCCAGTACTTC
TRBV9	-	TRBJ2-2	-	CASNDRAGDTGELFF	TGTGCCAGCAACGACAGGGCGGGGGACACCGGGGAGCTGTTTTTT
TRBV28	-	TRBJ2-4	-	CASSLGGQAKNIQYF	TGTGCCAGCAGTCTGGGGGGGCAAGCCAAAAACATTCAGTACTTC
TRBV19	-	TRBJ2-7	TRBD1	CASSISGTGWYEQYF	TGTGCCAGTAGTATCTCCGGGACAGGGTGGTACGAGCAGTACTTC
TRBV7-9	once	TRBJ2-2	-	CASSHPTGRYDTGELFF	TGTGCCAGCAGCCACCCGACAGGAAGGTACGACACCGGGGAGCTGTTTTTT
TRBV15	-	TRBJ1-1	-	CATSRIQGDEAFF	TGTGCCACCAGCCGGATACAGGGTGATGAAGCTTTCTTT
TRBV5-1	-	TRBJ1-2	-	CARPPGVSVYGYTF	TGCGCCAGGCCCCCCGGGGTGTCGGTCTATGGCTACACCTTC
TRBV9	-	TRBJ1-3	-	CASSVVAAISGNTIYF	TGTGCCAGCAGCGTAGTGGCCGCAATCTCTGGAAACACCATATATTTT
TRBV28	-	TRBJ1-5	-	CVTGQGGLSNQPQHF	TGCGTAACGGGGCAGGGTGGGCTGAGCAATCAGCCCCAGCATTTT
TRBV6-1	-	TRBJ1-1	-	CASSEIGVLGGAFF	TGTGCCAGCAGTGAAATAGGAGTCCTGGGCGGAGCTTTCTTT
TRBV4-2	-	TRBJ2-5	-	CASSQDPEGSGGTQYF	TGTGCCAGCAGCCAAGATCCAGAGGGCTCCGGAGGGACCCAGTACTTC
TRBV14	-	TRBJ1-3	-	CASSQDRISGNTIYF	TGTGCCAGCAGCCAAGACCGCATCTCTGGAAACACCATATATTTT
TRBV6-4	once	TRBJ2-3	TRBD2	CASSSSGDSTDTQYF	TGTGCCAGCAGTTCTAGCGGGGATTCCACAGATACGCAGTATTTT
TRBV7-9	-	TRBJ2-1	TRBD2	CASSPGTSGAYNEQFF	TGTGCCAGCAGCCCAGGGACTAGCGGGGCCTACAATGAGCAGTTCTTC
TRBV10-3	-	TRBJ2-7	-	CASGLGSYEQYF	TGTGCCAGCGGACTGGGGAGCTACGAGCAGTACTTC
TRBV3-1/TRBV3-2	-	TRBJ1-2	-	CASSQAPGRAGGYTF	TGTGCCAGCAGCCAAGCCCCTGGCAGGGCGGGTGGCTACACCTTC
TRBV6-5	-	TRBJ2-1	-	CASSYDQNEQFF	TGTGCCAGCAGTTACGACCAGAATGAGCAGTTCTTC
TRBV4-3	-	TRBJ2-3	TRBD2	CASSQERGGPDTQYF	TGCGCCAGCAGCCAAGAGCGGGGGGGCCCAGATACGCAGTATTTT
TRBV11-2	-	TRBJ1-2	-	CASTIPGRGVHTF	TGTGCCAGCACCATCCCGGGGCGAGGGGTACACACCTTC
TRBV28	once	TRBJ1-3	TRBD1	CASRGDRGIGNTIYF	TGTGCCAGCAGGGGGGACAGGGGGATTGGAAACACCATATATTTT